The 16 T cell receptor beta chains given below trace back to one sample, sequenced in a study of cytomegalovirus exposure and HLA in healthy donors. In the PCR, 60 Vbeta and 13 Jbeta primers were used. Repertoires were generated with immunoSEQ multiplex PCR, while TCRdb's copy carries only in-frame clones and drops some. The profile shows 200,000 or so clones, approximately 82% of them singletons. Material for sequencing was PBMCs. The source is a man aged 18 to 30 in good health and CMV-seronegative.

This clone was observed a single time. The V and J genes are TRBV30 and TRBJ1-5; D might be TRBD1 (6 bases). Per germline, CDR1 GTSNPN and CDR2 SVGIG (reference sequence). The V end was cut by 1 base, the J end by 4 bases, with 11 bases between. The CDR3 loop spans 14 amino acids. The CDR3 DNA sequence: TGTGCCTGGAGTGGTATAACAGGGAATCAGCCCCAGCATTTT. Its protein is CAWSGITGNQPQHF.

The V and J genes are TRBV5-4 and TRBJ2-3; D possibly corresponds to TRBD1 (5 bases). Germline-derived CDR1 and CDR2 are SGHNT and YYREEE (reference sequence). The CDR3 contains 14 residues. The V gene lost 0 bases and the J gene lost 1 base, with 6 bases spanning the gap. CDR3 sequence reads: CASSLVQGTDTQYF. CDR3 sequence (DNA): TGTGCCAGCAGCTTGGTACAGGGCACAGATACGCAGTATTTT.

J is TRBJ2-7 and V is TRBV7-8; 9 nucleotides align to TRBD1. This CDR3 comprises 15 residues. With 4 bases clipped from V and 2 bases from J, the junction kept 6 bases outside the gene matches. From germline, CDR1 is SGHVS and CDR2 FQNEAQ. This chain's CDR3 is CASSSWDREPYEQYF. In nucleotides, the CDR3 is TGTGCCAGCAGCTCCTGGGACAGGGAGCCCTACGAGCAGTACTTC.

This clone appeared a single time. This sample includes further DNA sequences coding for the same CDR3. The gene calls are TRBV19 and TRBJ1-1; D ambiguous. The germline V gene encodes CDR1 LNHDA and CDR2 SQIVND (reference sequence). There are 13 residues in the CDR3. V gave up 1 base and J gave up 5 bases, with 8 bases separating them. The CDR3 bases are TGTGCCAGTAGTATAGGGGGAGGGACTGAAGCTTTCTTT. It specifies CASSIGGGTEAFF.

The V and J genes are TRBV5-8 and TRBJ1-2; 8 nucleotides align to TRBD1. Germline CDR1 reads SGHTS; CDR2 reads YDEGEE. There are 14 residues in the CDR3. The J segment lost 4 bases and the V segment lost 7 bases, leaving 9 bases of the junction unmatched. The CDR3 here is CASDSGTGIYGYTF. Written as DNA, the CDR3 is TGTGCCAGCGATTCCGGGACAGGAATCTATGGCTACACCTTC. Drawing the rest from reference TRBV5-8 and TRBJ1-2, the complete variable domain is EAGVTQSPTHLIKTRGQQATLRCSPISGHTSVYWYQQALGLGLQFLLWYDEGEERNRGNFPPRFSGRQFPNYSSELNVNALELEDSALYLCASDSGTGIYGYTFGSGTRLTVV.

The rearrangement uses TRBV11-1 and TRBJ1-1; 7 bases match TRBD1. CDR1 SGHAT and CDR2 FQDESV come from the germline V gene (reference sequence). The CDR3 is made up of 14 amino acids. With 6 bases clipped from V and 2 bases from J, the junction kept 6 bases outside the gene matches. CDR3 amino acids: CASSPQGGNTEAFF. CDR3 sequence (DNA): TGTGCCAGCAGTCCCCAGGGGGGAAACACTGAAGCTTTCTTT.

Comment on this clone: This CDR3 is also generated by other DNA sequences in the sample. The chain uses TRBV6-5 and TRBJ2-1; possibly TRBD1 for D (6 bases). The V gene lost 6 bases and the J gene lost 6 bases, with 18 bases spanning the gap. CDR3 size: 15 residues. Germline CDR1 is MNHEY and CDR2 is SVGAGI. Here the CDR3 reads CASRRGSPAINEQFF. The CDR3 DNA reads TGTGCCAGCAGGAGGGGGAGCCCCGCTATCAATGAGCAGTTCTTC.

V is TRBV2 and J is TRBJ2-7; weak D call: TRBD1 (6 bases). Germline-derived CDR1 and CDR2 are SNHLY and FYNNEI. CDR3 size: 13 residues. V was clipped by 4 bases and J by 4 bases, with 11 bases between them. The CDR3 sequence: CASSGGRGYEQYF. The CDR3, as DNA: TGTGCCAGCAGTGGGGGCAGGGGTTACGAGCAGTACTTC.

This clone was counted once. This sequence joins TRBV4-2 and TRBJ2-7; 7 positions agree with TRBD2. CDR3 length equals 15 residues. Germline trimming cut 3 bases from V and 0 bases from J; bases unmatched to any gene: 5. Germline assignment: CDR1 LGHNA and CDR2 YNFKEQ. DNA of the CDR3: TGTGCCAGCAGCCAGGCACTAGCGAACTCCTACGAGCAGTACTTC. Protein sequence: CASSQALANSYEQYF.

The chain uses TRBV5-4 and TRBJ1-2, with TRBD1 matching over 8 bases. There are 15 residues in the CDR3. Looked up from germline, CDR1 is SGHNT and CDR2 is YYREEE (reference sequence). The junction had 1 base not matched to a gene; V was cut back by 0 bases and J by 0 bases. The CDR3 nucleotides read TGTGCCAGCAGCTTGGCAGGGGGCACTAACTATGGCTACACCTTC. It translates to CASSLAGGTNYGYTF.

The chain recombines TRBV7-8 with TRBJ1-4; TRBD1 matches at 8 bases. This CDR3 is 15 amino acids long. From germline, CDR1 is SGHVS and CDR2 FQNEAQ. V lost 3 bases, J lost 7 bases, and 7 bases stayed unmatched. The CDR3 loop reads CASSLQGAPFEKLFF. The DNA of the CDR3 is TGTGCCAGCAGCTTGCAGGGGGCGCCTTTTGAAAAACTGTTTTTT.

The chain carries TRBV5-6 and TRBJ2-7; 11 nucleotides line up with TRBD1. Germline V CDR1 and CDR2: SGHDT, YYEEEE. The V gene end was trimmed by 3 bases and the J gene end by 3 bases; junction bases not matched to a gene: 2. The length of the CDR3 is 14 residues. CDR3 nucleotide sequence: TGTGCCAGCAGCTGGGGGACAGGGGGCTACGAGCAGTACTTC. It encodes CASSWGTGGYEQYF.

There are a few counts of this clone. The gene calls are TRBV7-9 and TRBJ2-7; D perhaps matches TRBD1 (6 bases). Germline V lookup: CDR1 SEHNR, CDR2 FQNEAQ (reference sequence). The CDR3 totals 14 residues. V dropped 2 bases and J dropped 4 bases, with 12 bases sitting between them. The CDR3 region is CASSLSGALYEQYF. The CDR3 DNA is TGTGCCAGCAGCTTATCAGGGGCCCTTTACGAGCAGTACTTC.

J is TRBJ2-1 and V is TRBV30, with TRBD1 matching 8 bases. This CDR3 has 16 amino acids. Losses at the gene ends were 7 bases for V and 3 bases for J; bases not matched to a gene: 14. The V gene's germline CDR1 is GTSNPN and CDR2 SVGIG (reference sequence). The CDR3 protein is CAYSARQGPLYNEQFF. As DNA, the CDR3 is TGTGCCTACTCCGCAAGACAGGGGCCTCTCTACAATGAGCAGTTCTTC. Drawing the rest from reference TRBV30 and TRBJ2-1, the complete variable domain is SQTIHQWPATLVQPVGSPLSLECTVEGTSNPNLYWYRQAAGRGLQLLFYSVGIGQISSEVPQNLSASRPQDRQFILSSKKLLLSDSGFYLCAYSARQGPLYNEQFFGPGTRLTVL.

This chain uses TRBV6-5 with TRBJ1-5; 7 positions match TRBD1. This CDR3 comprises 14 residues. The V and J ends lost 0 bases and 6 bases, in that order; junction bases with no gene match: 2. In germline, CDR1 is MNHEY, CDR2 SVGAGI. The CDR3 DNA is TGTGCCAGCAGTTACTCACCAGGGGGTCAGCCCCAGCATTTT. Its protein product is CASSYSPGGQPQHF.

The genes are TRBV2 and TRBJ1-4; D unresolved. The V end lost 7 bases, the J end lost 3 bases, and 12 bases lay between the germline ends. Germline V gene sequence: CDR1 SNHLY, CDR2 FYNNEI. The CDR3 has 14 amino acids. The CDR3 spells CASMAHGANEKLFF. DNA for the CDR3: TGTGCCAGCATGGCACACGGGGCTAATGAAAAACTGTTTTTT.